The T cell receptor (beta chain) under discussion was sequenced for a study of blood T cell repertoires in COVID-19. In the original processing: Reference gene primer amplification yielded estimated nucleated cell counts. Method: immunoSEQ multiplex PCR; TCRdb's copy keeps in-frame clones and lacks some. That table supplies the V and J calls and clone size; D and trimming were determined from the DNA. Of 30,000 to 50,000 clones listed, 85% were seen once; the top ten hold 9% to 10%. The germline V gene has CDR1 SNHLY and CDR2 FYNNEI. CDR3 length equals 15 residues. V was clipped by 3 bases and J by 3 bases, with 13 bases between them.

Sequences were obtained from peripheral blood. The TCR originated in a human donor in a cohort sampled during active COVID-19. The chain employs TRBV2 and TRBJ2-3, with a weak D call TRBD1 (5 bases). The CDR3 protein is CASSEVRGITDTQYF. In DNA, the CDR3 is TGTGCCAGCAGTGAGGTTAGGGGAATAACAGATACGCAGTATTTT.